What follows are 28 T cell receptor beta chains derived from one specimen sequenced in a study of T cells in Graves' hyperthyroidism and ophthalmopathy. TCR beta CDR3 regions were amplified from RNA. HTBI primers drove first-round RT-PCR of the TCR CDR3. Each CDR3 protein is one row after TCRdb ran MiXCR on the multiplex PCR reads. The sample contains about 540,000 distinct CDR3 sequences, more than 45% of which appear only once. Sequencing used peripheral blood or thyroid tissue (not recorded which). The receptors here all came from a woman aged 18-29 years with Graves' hyperthyroidism.

This clonotype came up a few times. This chain links TRBV4-2 with TRBJ2-5, with D unclear. Per germline, CDR1 LGHNA and CDR2 YNFKEQ. The CDR3 length is 15 residues. V dropped 5 bases and J dropped 1 base, with 14 bases sitting between them. The CDR3, as DNA: TGTGCCAGCAGCACCCTAGGGCGAGGCCAAGAGACCCAGTACTTC. Amino acid sequence: CASSTLGRGQETQYF.

The CDR3 loop reads CASSASLDTATREQYF. CDR3 DNA: TGTGCCAGCAGCGCGTCCCTAGACACCGCGACTAGAGAGCAGTACTTC. The chain links TRBV9 to TRBJ2-7; maybe TRBD2 (6 bases). Trimming removed 3 bases from V and 7 bases from J, with 23 bases in between. The germline V gene encodes CDR1 SGDLS and CDR2 YYNGEE. This CDR3 is 16 amino acids long.

This clonotype showed up just a few times. The gene calls are TRBV12-3 or TRBV12-4 and TRBJ1-3, with 10 bases that match TRBD1. Losses at the gene ends were 10 bases for V and 2 bases for J; bases not matched to a gene: 11. The CDR3 spans 16 residues. Here the CDR3 DNA reads TGTGCCACTTCCATGGATGGACAGGGGGCTGGAAACACCATATATTTT. Amino acids: CATSMDGQGAGNTIYF.

This clonotype was detected once. The chain links TRBV14 to TRBJ1-2; 8 bases align to TRBD1. Germline values: CDR1 SGHDN, CDR2 FVKESK. The CDR3 runs to 15 residues. Germline trimming cut 3 bases from V and 1 base from J; bases unmatched to any gene: 4. CDR3 bases: TGTGCCAGCAGCCACCTGGACAGGGTTAACTATGGCTACACCTTC. It yields the protein CASSHLDRVNYGYTF.

Many counts were recorded for this clonotype. The chain has TRBV15 and TRBJ1-2, with D uncertain. CDR1 and CDR2 (germline): LNHNV, YYDKDF (reference sequence). V gave up 1 base and J gave up 4 bases, with 7 bases separating them. The CDR3 covers 13 residues. Here the CDR3 DNA reads TGTGCCACCAGCAGAGTGCCGGCCTATGGCTACACCTTC. Translation gives CATSRVPAYGYTF.

The J gene is TRBJ2-7, the V gene TRBV20-1; perhaps TRBD2 as D (5 bases). Germline lookup yields CDR1 DFQATT and CDR2 SNEGSKA (reference sequence). V was cut by 0 bases and J by 3 bases, with 15 bases left in between. The length of the CDR3 is 15 residues. The CDR3 spells CSARDLAGTLYEQYF. In DNA, the CDR3 is TGCAGTGCTAGAGATCTTGCGGGCACTCTCTACGAGCAGTACTTC.

The chain carries TRBV5-4 and TRBJ2-7, with a tentative D call TRBD1 (6 bases). Between the trimmed V and J ends, which lost 0 bases and 6 bases, there was a span of 10 bases. CDR1 and CDR2 (germline): SGHNT, YYREEE (reference sequence). The CDR3 loop spans 13 amino acids. The CDR3 sequence is CASSLGLGGEQYF. The DNA for the CDR3 is TGTGCCAGCAGCTTGGGTTTAGGGGGCGAGCAGTACTTC.

This clonotype was detected many times. The rearrangement uses TRBV29-1 and TRBJ1-1, with D possibly matching TRBD1 (5 bases). Trimming shortened V by 4 bases and J by 2 bases, and 8 bases separated the two germline ends. CDR3 length: 12 residues. Germline loops: CDR1 SQVTM, CDR2 ANQGSEA. For the CDR3, the DNA is TGCAGCGTTGCCCGGGACAACACTGAAGCTTTCTTT. It encodes CSVARDNTEAFF. Complete variable domain (other parts from reference TRBV29-1 and TRBJ1-1): SAVISQKPSRDICQRGTSLTIQCQVDSQVTMMFWYRQQPGQSLTLIATANQGSEATYESGFVIDKFPISRPNLTFSTLTVSNMSPEDSSIYLCSVARDNTEAFFGQGTRLTVV.

The table lists this clonotype with many counts. V and J are TRBV29-1 and TRBJ1-2; D is uncertain. V gave up 7 bases and J gave up 6 bases, with 15 bases separating them. This CDR3 is built from 12 residues. Germline CDR1 is SQVTM and CDR2 is ANQGSEA. CDR3 coding DNA: TGCAGCGCCGAAGGGCCCGCGGATGGCTACACCTTC. Its translation is CSAEGPADGYTF. The full variable domain, completed using reference TRBV29-1 and TRBJ1-2, is SAVISQKPSRDICQRGTSLTIQCQVDSQVTMMFWYRQQPGQSLTLIATANQGSEATYESGFVIDKFPISRPNLTFSTLTVSNMSPEDSSIYLCSAEGPADGYTFGSGTRLTVV.

The gene calls are TRBV29-1 and TRBJ1-1; D might be TRBD1 (5 bases). Trimming cost V 3 bases and J 7 bases, with 12 bases left between them. Germline loops: CDR1 SQVTM, CDR2 ANQGSEA. This CDR3 has 12 amino acids. CDR3 coding DNA: TGCAGCGTTGACCCGGGAGGGGATGAAGCTTTCTTT. This codes for CSVDPGGDEAFF. Variable domain in full (rest from reference TRBV29-1 and TRBJ1-1): SAVISQKPSRDICQRGTSLTIQCQVDSQVTMMFWYRQQPGQSLTLIATANQGSEATYESGFVIDKFPISRPNLTFSTLTVSNMSPEDSSIYLCSVDPGGDEAFFGQGTRLTVV.

This clonotype was seen at least ten times. The chain couples TRBV5-1 to TRBJ1-2; D not certain. The germline V and J ends were trimmed by 2 bases and 10 bases, with 9 bases remaining between them. This CDR3 is 11 amino acids long. CDR1 is SGHRS, CDR2 YFSETQ, per germline. The CDR3 nucleotides are TGCGCCAGCAGCTTCTTGGGAGCCTACACCTTC. Amino acid sequence: CASSFLGAYTF.

This rearrangement joins TRBV29-1 to TRBJ1-2, with D maybe TRBD1 (5 bases). Between the trimmed V and J ends, which lost 8 bases and 4 bases, there was a span of 20 bases. Germline CDR1 reads SQVTM; CDR2 reads ANQGSEA. The CDR3 contains 14 residues. The CDR3 spells CSLATAEGLYGYTF. In DNA form, the CDR3 reads TGCAGCTTAGCGACGGCCGAGGGGCTCTATGGCTACACCTTC.

This clonotype was observed a handful of times. This chain uses TRBV9 with TRBJ1-2; D remains ambiguous. The CDR3 sequence is 14 residues long. The V end lost 4 bases, the J end lost 4 bases, and 14 bases lay between the germline ends. The germline gives CDR1 SGDLS, CDR2 YYNGEE. The CDR3 DNA sequence: TGTGCCAGCAGCAAGGACGGACGCGCCTATGGCTACACCTTC. Its protein is CASSKDGRAYGYTF.

Concerning this clonotype itself: Because it lacks the conserved phenylalanine or tryptophan at the end, this CDR3 is likely a read error. The DNA is left out, because the CDR3 cannot be placed on it with certainty; the CDR3 is given as TCRdb lists it. This chain joins TRBV20-1 and TRBJ1-4. Germline CDR1 DFQATT, CDR2 SNEGSKA (reference sequence). The CDR3 region is 9 residues in length, termini included. The CDR3 reads CSAREGTVG.

This chain connects TRBV29-1 to TRBJ1-2; TRBD1 is a possible D gene (5 bases). Trimming left V 8 bases short and J 7 bases short, with 11 bases between. The CDR3 covers 10 residues. Germline V gives CDR1 SQVTM, CDR2 ANQGSEA. As DNA, the CDR3 is TGCAGCTTGAGGGGTGCTGGCTACACCTTC. Amino acids: CSLRGAGYTF.

The chain couples TRBV10-3 to TRBJ1-5; D unresolved. This CDR3 spans 13 amino acids. CDR1 is ENHRY and CDR2 is SYGVKD in the germline V gene. V was shortened by 1 base and J by 4 bases, with 5 bases between the two germline ends. The CDR3 nucleotides are TGTGCCATCAGTGAGTTATGGAATCAGCCCCAGCATTTT. Encoded protein: CAISELWNQPQHF.

V is TRBV2 and J is TRBJ2-2; 12 nucleotides match TRBD1. This CDR3 has 17 amino acids. J gave up 3 bases and V 4 bases, and 6 bases lay outside the gene matches. Germline loops: CDR1 SNHLY, CDR2 FYNNEI. The CDR3 protein is CASSGRGTGGYTGELFF. CDR3 nucleotides: TGTGCCAGCAGTGGCAGGGGGACAGGGGGCTACACCGGGGAGCTGTTTTTT.

This chain uses TRBV20-1 with TRBJ2-7, with D tentatively TRBD1 or TRBD2 (6 bases each). V was trimmed by 6 bases and J by 7 bases, leaving 19 bases between them. The germline CDR1 and CDR2 sequences are DFQATT and SNEGSKA (reference sequence). The CDR3 runs to 13 residues. CDR3 residues: CSAGLRRGDEQYF. In DNA, the CDR3 is TGCAGTGCCGGCTTGCGGAGGGGGGATGAGCAGTACTTC.

This clonotype was seen only once. One base away lies a much larger clone, so this may be a sequencing read error. V is TRBV15 and J is TRBJ2-7; D is undetermined. The length of the CDR3 is 13 residues. Germline V CDR1 and CDR2: LNHNV, YYDKDF (reference sequence). This chain's CDR3 is CATSGDISYEQYF. The CDR3 nucleotides are TGTGCCACCAGCGGAGACATCTCCTACGAGCAGTACTTC.

Comments on this clonotype: Here the CDR3 omits its conserved ending phenylalanine or tryptophan, so a read error is the likely source. This sequence joins TRBV29-1 and TRBJ2-6, with TRBD1 as a possible D gene (5 bases). Germline V CDR1 and CDR2: SQVTM, ANQGSEA. Trimming shortened V by 4 bases and J by 2 bases, and 12 bases separated the two germline ends. This CDR3 is built from 15 residues. The CDR3 reads CSVVSVRAGANVLTS. Here the CDR3 DNA reads TGCAGCGTTGTTAGTGTCAGGGCTGGGGCCAACGTCCTGACTTCC.

V usage is TRBV29-1 and J usage is TRBJ1-3; D unresolved. V shed 8 bases and J shed 4 bases, with 18 bases lying between them. Germline V gene sequence: CDR1 SQVTM, CDR2 ANQGSEA. This CDR3 region has 14 residues. The CDR3 is CSLAGEKAGNTIYF. In DNA, the CDR3 is TGCAGCTTGGCCGGGGAGAAGGCGGGAAACACCATATATTTT. Supplemented by reference TRBV29-1 and TRBJ1-3, the full variable domain reads SAVISQKPSRDICQRGTSLTIQCQVDSQVTMMFWYRQQPGQSLTLIATANQGSEATYESGFVIDKFPISRPNLTFSTLTVSNMSPEDSSIYLCSLAGEKAGNTIYFGEGSWLTVV.

About this clonotype: One end of the junction is discordant with germline, which a read error may explain. This chain uses TRBV9 with TRBJ2-6; no firm D call. CDR1 SGDLS and CDR2 YYNGEE come from the germline V gene. The CDR3 extends over 9 amino acids. In nucleotides, the CDR3 is TGTGCCAGCAGCTCGACTGAAGCTTTC. Residues: CASSSTEAF.

This clonotype has only one observation. V usage is TRBV11-2 and J usage is TRBJ2-5, with TRBD1 identical over 8 bases. CDR1 and CDR2 (germline): SGHAT, FQNNGV. The V gene end was trimmed by 5 bases and the J gene end by 5 bases; junction bases not matched to a gene: 10. The CDR3 has 15 residues. The CDR3 DNA sequence: TGTGCCAGCAGCCAGTCCAGGGGGCTAAAGGAGACCCAGTACTTC. Its translation is CASSQSRGLKETQYF. The whole variable domain, filled in from reference TRBV11-2 and TRBJ2-5, reads EAGVAQSPRYKIIEKRQSVAFWCNPISGHATLYWYQQILGQGPKLLIQFQNNGVVDDSQLPKDRFSAERLKGVDSTLKIQPAKLEDSAVYLCASSQSRGLKETQYFGPGTRLLVL.

The chain employs TRBV20-1 and TRBJ2-7, with D perhaps matching TRBD1 (5 bases). This CDR3 has 13 amino acids. Trimming took 2 bases from V and 3 from J, leaving 11 bases between them. Germline assignment: CDR1 DFQATT and CDR2 SNEGSKA (reference sequence). The CDR3 reads CSARPLDNYEQYF. CDR3 DNA sequence: TGCAGTGCTAGACCTCTGGACAACTACGAGCAGTACTTC.

V and J are TRBV7-9 and TRBJ2-5; TRBD2 aligns across 9 bases. Germline V gives CDR1 SEHNR, CDR2 FQNEAQ (reference sequence). The ends lost 5 bases at V and 5 bases at J; junction bases unmatched: 12. The CDR3 is made up of 16 amino acids. CDR3 loop: CASSLGQAGGWETQYF. In DNA, the CDR3 is TGTGCCAGCAGCCTGGGGCAAGCGGGAGGTTGGGAGACCCAGTACTTC.

J is TRBJ2-5 and V is TRBV7-2, with D perhaps matching TRBD2 (5 bases). Trimming removed 11 bases at V and 10 bases at J, with 17 bases between. The CDR3 length is 11 residues. Germline V gene sequence: CDR1 SGHTA, CDR2 FQGNSA. CDR3 sequence reads: CAVGRGSVQYF. CDR3 DNA: TGTGCCGTAGGACGGGGTAGTGTCCAGTACTTC.

The V call is TRBV7-9, the J call TRBJ1-2; 8 nucleotides match TRBD1. Trimming removed 10 bases from V and 3 bases from J; junction bases left unmatched: 10. This CDR3 comprises 14 residues. Germline values: CDR1 SEHNR, CDR2 FQNEAQ (reference sequence). The CDR3 spells CANLPTGGDYGYTF. The CDR3 bases are TGTGCCAACCTACCAACAGGGGGTGACTATGGCTACACCTTC.

CDR3 protein: CASRAGTPWEQFF. The CDR3 bases are TGCGCCAGCAGAGCTGGGACTCCCTGGGAGCAGTTCTTC. The chain couples TRBV5-1 to TRBJ2-7; D possibly corresponds to TRBD2 (6 bases). Near its end, the DNA agrees better with TRBJ2-1, so the J call may be wrong. Germline CDR1 reads SGHRS; CDR2 reads YFSETQ. This CDR3 contains 13 residues.